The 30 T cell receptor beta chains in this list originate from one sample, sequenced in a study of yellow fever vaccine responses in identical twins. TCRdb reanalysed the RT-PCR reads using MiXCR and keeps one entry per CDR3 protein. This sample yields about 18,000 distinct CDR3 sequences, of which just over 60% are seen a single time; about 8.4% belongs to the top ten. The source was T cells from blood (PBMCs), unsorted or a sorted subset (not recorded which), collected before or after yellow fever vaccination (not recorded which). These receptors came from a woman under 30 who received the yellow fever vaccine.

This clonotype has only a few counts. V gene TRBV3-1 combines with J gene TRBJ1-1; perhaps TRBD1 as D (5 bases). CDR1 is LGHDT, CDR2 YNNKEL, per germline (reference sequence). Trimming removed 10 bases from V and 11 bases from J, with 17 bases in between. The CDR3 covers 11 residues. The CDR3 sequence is CATRVAGEAFF. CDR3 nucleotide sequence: TGTGCCACCCGGGTGGCGGGGGAGGCTTTCTTT. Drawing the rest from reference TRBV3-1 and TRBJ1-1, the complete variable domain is DTAVSQTPKYLVTQMGNDKSIKCEQNLGHDTMYWYKQDSKKFLKIMFSYNNKELIINETVPNRFSPKSPDKAHLNLHINSLELGDSAVYFCATRVAGEAFFGQGTRLTVV.

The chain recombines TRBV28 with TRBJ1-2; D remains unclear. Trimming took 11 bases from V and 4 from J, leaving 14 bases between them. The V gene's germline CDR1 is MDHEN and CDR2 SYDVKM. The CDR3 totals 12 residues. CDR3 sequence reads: CAGGGRLYGYTF. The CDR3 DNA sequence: TGTGCCGGCGGAGGCCGACTCTATGGCTACACCTTC.

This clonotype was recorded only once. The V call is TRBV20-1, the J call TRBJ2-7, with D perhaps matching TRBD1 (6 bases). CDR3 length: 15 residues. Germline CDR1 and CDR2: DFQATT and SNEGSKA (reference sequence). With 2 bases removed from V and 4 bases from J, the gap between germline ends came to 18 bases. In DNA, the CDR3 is TGCAGTGCTAGACGCCCGGACCAAGGGGGTTACGAGCAGTACGTC. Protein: CSARRPDQGGYEQYV.

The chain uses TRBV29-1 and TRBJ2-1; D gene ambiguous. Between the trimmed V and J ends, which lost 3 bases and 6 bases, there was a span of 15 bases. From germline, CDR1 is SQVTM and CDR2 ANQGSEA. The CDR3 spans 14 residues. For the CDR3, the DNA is TGCAGCGTTGACTCTGGTTTGGGTAGCAATGAGCAGTTCTTC. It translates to CSVDSGLGSNEQFF.

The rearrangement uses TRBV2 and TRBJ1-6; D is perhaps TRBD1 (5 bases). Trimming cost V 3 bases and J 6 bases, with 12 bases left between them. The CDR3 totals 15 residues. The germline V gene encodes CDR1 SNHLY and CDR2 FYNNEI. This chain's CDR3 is CASSEHGQTNSPLHF. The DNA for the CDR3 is TGTGCCAGCAGTGAGCATGGACAAACTAATTCACCCCTCCACTTT.

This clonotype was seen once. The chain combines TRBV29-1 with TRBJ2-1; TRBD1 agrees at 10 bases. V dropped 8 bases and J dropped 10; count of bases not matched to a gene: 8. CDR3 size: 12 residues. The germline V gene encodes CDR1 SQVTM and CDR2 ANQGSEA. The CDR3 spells CSPWTGGHEQFF. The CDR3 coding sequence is TGCAGCCCCTGGACAGGGGGTCACGAGCAGTTCTTC.

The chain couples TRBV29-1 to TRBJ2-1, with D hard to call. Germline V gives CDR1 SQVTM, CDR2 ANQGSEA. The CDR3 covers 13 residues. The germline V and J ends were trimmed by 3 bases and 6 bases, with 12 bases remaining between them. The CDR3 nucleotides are TGCAGCGTTGATGCCGCCTTCAGCAATGAGCAGTTCTTC. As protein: CSVDAAFSNEQFF.

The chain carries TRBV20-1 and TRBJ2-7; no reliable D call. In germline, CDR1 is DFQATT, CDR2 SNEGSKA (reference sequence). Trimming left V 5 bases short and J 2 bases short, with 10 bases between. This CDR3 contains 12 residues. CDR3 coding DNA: TGCAGTGCTTCTAACGGTCCCTACGAGCAGTACGTC. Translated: CSASNGPYEQYV.

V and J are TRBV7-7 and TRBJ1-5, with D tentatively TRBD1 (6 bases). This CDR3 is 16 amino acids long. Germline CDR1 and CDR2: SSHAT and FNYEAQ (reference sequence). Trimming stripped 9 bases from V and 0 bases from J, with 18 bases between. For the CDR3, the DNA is TGTGCCAGTCGCTCGGAGGGACACTATAGCAATCAGCCCCAGCATTTT. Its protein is CASRSEGHYSNQPQHF.

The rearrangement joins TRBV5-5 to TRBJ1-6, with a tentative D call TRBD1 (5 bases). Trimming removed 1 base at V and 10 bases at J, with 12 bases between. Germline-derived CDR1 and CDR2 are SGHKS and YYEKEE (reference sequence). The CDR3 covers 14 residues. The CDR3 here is CASSLSQGGSPLHF. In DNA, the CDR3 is TGTGCCAGCAGCTTGAGTCAGGGAGGCTCACCCCTCCACTTT.

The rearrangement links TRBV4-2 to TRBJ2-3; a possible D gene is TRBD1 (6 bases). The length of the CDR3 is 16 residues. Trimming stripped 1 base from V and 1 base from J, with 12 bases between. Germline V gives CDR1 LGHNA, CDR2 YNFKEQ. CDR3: CASSQALGAGTDTQYF. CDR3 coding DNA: TGTGCCAGCAGCCAAGCATTGGGGGCGGGCACAGATACGCAGTATTTT.

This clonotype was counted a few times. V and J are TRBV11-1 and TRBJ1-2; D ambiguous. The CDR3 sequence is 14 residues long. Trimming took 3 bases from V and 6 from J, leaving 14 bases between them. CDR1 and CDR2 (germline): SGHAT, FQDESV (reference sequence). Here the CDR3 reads CASSFWASPNGYTF. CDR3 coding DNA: TGTGCCAGCAGCTTTTGGGCCAGTCCAAATGGCTACACCTTC.

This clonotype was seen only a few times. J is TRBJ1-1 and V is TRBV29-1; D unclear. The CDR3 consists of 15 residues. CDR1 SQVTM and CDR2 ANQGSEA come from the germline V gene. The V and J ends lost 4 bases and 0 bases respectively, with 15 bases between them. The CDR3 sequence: CSVGRPGRMNTEAFF. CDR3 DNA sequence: TGCAGCGTTGGCCGCCCCGGGAGAATGAACACTGAAGCTTTCTTT.

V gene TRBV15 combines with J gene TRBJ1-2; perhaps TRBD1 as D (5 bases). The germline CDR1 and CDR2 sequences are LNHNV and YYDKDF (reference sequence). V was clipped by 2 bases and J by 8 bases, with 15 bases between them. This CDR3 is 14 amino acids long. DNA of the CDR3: TGTGCCACCAGCAGACTTTTACAGGTTGGCGGCTACACCTTC. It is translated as CATSRLLQVGGYTF.

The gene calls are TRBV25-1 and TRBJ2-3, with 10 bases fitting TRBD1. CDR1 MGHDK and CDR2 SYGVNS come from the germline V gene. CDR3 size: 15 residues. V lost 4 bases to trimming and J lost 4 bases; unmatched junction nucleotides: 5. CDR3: CASSGTGGPSDTQYF. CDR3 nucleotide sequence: TGTGCCAGCAGTGGGACAGGGGGTCCCTCAGATACGCAGTATTTT.

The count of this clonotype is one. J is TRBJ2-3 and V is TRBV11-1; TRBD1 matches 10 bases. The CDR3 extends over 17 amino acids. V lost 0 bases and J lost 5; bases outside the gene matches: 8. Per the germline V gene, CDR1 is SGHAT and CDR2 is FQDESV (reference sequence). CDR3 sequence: CASSLAQTTGGGDTQYF. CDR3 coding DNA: TGTGCCAGCAGCTTAGCGCAAACGACAGGGGGCGGAGATACGCAGTATTTT.

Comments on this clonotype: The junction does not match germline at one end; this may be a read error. The CDR3 DNA follows: TGTGCCAGCAGTGAAGCGGGACAGGAGACCAGTTTT. It is translated as CASSEAGQETSF. The chain uses TRBV2 and TRBJ1-4; 8 bases line up with TRBD1. Germline V gene sequence: CDR1 SNHLY, CDR2 FYNNEI. This CDR3 is built from 12 residues.

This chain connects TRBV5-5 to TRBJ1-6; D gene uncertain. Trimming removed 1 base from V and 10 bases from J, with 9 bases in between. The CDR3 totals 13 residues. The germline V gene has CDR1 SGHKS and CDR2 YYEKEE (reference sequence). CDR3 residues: CASSLQDSSPLHF. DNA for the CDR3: TGTGCCAGCAGCTTGCAGGATAGCTCACCCCTCCACTTT.

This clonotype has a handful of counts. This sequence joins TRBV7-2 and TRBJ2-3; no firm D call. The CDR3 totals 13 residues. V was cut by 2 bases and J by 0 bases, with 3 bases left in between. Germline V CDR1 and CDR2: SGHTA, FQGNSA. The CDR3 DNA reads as TGTGCCAGCAGCTTATGGAGCACAGATACGCAGTATTTT. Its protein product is CASSLWSTDTQYF.

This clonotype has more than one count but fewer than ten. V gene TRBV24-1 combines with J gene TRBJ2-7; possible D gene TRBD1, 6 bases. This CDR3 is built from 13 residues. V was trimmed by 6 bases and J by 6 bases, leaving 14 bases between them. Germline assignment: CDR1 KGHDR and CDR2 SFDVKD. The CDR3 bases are TGTGCCACCAGTCACAGGGATCGAGGCGAGCAGTACTTC. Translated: CATSHRDRGEQYF.

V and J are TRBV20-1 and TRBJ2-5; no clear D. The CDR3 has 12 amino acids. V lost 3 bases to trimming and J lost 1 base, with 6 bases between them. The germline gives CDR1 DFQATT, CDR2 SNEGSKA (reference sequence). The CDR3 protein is CSASSFQETQYF. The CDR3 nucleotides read TGCAGTGCTAGTTCATTCCAAGAGACCCAGTACTTC.

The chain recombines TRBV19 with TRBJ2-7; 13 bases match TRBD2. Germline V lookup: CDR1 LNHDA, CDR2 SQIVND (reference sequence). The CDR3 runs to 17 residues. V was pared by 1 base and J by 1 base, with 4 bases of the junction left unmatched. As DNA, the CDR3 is TGTGCCAGTAGTATAGGGGGACTAGCGGGATCTTCCTACGAGCAGTACTTC. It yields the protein CASSIGGLAGSSYEQYF.

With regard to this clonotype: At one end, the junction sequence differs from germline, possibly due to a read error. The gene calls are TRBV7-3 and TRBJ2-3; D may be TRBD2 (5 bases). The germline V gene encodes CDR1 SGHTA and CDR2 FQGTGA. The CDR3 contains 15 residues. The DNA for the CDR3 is TGTGCCAGCAGCGGCCAGTTGTCTAGCATAGATACGCAGTATTTT. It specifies CASSGQLSSIDTQYF.

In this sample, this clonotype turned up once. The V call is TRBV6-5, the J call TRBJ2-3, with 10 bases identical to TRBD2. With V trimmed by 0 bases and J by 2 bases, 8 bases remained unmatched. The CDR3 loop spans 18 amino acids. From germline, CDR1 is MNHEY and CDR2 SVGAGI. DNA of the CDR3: TGTGCCAGCAGTTACTCGAGAATACTAGCGGGGACCACAGATACGCAGTATTTT. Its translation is CASSYSRILAGTTDTQYF.

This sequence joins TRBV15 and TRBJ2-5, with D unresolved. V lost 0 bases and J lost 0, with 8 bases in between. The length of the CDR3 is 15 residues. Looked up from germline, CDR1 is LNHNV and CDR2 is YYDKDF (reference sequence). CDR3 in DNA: TGTGCCACCAGCAGAGATCGGACGTACCAAGAGACCCAGTACTTC. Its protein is CATSRDRTYQETQYF.

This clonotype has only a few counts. In nucleotides, the CDR3 is TGTGCCAGCAGCCAACCCCAAGGAAGCTATAATTCACCCCTCCACTTT. Encoded protein: CASSQPQGSYNSPLHF. This chain uses TRBV3-1 with TRBJ1-6; D not resolved. V dropped 2 bases and J dropped 3 bases, with 11 bases sitting between them. The CDR3 sequence is 16 residues long. Per the germline V gene, CDR1 is LGHDT and CDR2 is YNNKEL (reference sequence).

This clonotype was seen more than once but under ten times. This CDR3 is CASSISSGSLGEQYF. The CDR3 DNA follows: TGTGCCAGTAGTATAAGTAGCGGGAGTCTCGGCGAGCAGTACTTC. V usage is TRBV19 and J usage is TRBJ2-7; 9 bases line up with TRBD2. CDR3 length equals 15 residues. Germline V CDR1 and CDR2: LNHDA, SQIVND (reference sequence). The V and J ends lost 2 bases and 6 bases, in that order; junction bases with no gene match: 8.

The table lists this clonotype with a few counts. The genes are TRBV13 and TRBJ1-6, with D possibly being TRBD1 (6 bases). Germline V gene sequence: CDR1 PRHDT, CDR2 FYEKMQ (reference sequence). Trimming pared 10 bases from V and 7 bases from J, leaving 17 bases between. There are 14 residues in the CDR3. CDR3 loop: CATRTLTGNSPLHF. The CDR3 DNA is TGTGCCACCAGGACACTCACAGGGAATTCACCCCTCCACTTT.

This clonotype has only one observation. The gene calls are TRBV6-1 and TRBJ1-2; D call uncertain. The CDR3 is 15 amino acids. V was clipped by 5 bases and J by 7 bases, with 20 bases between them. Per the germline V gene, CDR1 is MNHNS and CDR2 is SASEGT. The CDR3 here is CASSRSATGLVGYTF. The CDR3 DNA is TGTGCCAGCAGTCGCAGCGCAACTGGGCTTGTTGGCTACACCTTC.

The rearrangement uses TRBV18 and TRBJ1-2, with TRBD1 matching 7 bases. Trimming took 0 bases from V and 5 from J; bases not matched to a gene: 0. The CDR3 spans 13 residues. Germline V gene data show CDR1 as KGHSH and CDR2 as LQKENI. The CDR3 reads CASSPPTGYGYTF. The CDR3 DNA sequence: TGTGCCAGCTCACCACCGACAGGGTATGGCTACACCTTC. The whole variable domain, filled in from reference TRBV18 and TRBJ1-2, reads NAGVMQNPRHLVRRRGQEARLRCSPMKGHSHVYWYRQLPEEGLKFMVYLQKENIIDESGMPKERFSAEFPKEGPSILRIQQVVRGDSAAYFCASSPPTGYGYTFGSGTRLTVV.